The following is a T cell receptor beta chain sequence with its context. Its antigen is as yet unknown. 60 Vbeta and 13 Jbeta primers were used in PCR. Clones were sequenced by immunoSEQ multiplex PCR, and TCRdb holds only the in-frame ones, with some missing. The table records over 150,000 clones, 80% of them present only once. The sample is drawn from a study of cytomegalovirus exposure and HLA in healthy donors. Overall study findings and caveats: There were several of the most significant clusters that appeared linked to common viral pathogens in a later analysis. The majority of TCR sequences were rare, yet some public TCRs appeared in many donors. Presence/absence analyses assumed roughly uniform sequencing depth across donors. It was 164 TCR beta chains that were listed as cytomegalovirus-associated.

The CDR3 spans 16 residues. Germline CDR1 reads SEHNR; CDR2 reads FQNEAQ (reference sequence). The V segment lost 5 bases and the J segment 4 bases; nucleotides outside the gene matches: 11. This clonotype originated in a man aged 25 to 40 in good health and CMV-seropositive. The chain links TRBV7-9 to TRBJ1-1; 9 bases are a match to TRBD1. Input material: PBMCs. CDR3 DNA: TGTGCCAGCAGCCTAACCGACAGGGGGTGGATCACTGAAGCTTTCTTT. It is translated as CASSLTDRGWITEAFF.